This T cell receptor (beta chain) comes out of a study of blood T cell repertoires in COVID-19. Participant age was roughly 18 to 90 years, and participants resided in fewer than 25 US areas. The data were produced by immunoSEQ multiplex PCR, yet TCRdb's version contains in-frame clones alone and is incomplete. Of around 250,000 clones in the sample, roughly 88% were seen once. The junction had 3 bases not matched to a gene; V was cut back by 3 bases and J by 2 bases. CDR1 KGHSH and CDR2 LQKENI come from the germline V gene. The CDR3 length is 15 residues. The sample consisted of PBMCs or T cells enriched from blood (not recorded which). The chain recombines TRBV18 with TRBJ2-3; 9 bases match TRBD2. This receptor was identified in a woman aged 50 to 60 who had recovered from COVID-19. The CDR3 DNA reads TGTGCCAGCTCACCTTCTAGCGGGAACACAGATACGCAGTATTTT. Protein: CASSPSSGNTDTQYF.